One sample yielded the 26 T cell receptor beta chains listed below, sequenced in a study of graft-versus-host responses after intestinal transplantation. Generated by immunoSEQ multiplex PCR, the TCRdb table keeps only in-frame clones and is missing some. The sample carries tens of thousands of clones, 80% to 95% recorded once. Sequenced material: bone marrow, taken almost 750 days after intestinal transplantation. These receptors came from a human patient who received an intestinal transplant, so some T cells may come from the graft donor.

The chain combines TRBV9 with TRBJ2-7; TRBD2 might be the D (5 bases). Germline assignment: CDR1 SGDLS and CDR2 YYNGEE. The CDR3 is made up of 15 amino acids. The ends were cut back, 0 bases at V and 3 bases at J, with 13 bases in the middle. CDR3 sequence reads: CASSVEASTHYEQYF. CDR3 in DNA: TGTGCCAGCAGCGTAGAGGCTAGCACCCACTACGAGCAGTACTTC.

The CDR3 here is CASASSYNSPLHF. DNA of the CDR3: TGTGCCAGTGCGAGCTCCTATAATTCACCCCTCCACTTT. V and J are TRBV19 and TRBJ1-6; no clear D gene. This CDR3 region has 13 residues. Germline assignment: CDR1 LNHDA and CDR2 SQIVND (reference sequence). Trimming took off 8 bases at V and 0 bases at J, with 5 bases between the two ends.

The chain links TRBV6-1 to TRBJ1-5; D remains ambiguous. Germline V gene data show CDR1 as MNHNS and CDR2 as SASEGT. Trimming stripped 6 bases from V and 2 bases from J, with 14 bases between. The length of the CDR3 is 15 residues. The DNA for the CDR3 is TGTGCCAGCAGGGGTCCGGGCGCGGGCAATCAGCCCCAGCATTTT. Its protein is CASRGPGAGNQPQHF.

The gene calls are TRBV18 and TRBJ1-2, with 10 bases that match TRBD1. The V gene's germline CDR1 is KGHSH and CDR2 LQKENI. J lost 6 bases, V lost 6 bases, and 4 bases had no gene match. CDR3 length: 13 amino acids. The chain's CDR3 is CASSPGQGHGYTF. The CDR3 DNA reads as TGTGCCAGCTCTCCGGGACAGGGGCATGGCTACACCTTC.

This chain links TRBV6-5 with TRBJ2-3; a possible D gene is TRBD1 (5 bases). V lost 2 bases and J lost 3, with 12 bases in between. The CDR3 extends over 15 amino acids. CDR1 is MNHEY and CDR2 is SVGAGI in the germline V gene. CDR3 bases: TGTGCCAGCAGTTACAAAAGGGGCCCGACAGATACGCAGTATTTT. It yields the protein CASSYKRGPTDTQYF.

The chain employs TRBV20-1 and TRBJ1-2; D gene unclear. Trimming took 4 bases from V and 7 from J, leaving 10 bases between them. CDR1 is DFQATT, CDR2 SNEGSKA, per germline (reference sequence). The CDR3 sequence is 11 residues long. The CDR3 protein is CSAKYSGGYTF. The CDR3 coding sequence is TGCAGTGCTAAGTACAGCGGTGGCTACACCTTC.

The sample holds one count of this clone. The chain joins TRBV7-9 to TRBJ1-1; unclear D gene. Per germline, CDR1 SEHNR and CDR2 FQNEAQ (reference sequence). The ends were cut back, 3 bases at V and 2 bases at J, with 10 bases in the middle. The CDR3 is 14 amino acids. CDR3 loop: CASSLGGPNTEAFF. The CDR3 DNA is TGTGCCAGCAGCTTGGGAGGACCAAACACTGAAGCTTTCTTT.

The gene calls are TRBV7-9 and TRBJ2-7; maybe TRBD1 (6 bases). This CDR3 contains 13 residues. Germline V gene data show CDR1 as SEHNR and CDR2 as FQNEAQ (reference sequence). Trimming stripped 4 bases from V and 12 bases from J, with 19 bases between. The CDR3 protein is CASSSIQTGFLYF. CDR3 DNA: TGTGCCAGCAGCTCAATACAGACAGGCTTTCTGTACTTC. Filled out from reference TRBV7-9 and TRBJ2-7, the complete variable domain reads DTGVSQNPRHKITKRGQNVTFRCDPISEHNRLYWYRQTLGQGPEFLTYFQNEAQLEKSRLLSDRFSAERPKGSFSTLEIQRTEQGDSAMYLCASSSIQTGFLYFGPGTRLTVT.

The V and J genes are TRBV18 and TRBJ2-7; the D gene is possibly TRBD2 (5 bases). The germline gives CDR1 KGHSH, CDR2 LQKENI. Trimming removed 0 bases at V and 4 bases at J, with 13 bases between. The CDR3 spans 15 residues. CDR3 amino acids: CASSPPARDRYEQYF. CDR3 nucleotide sequence: TGTGCCAGCTCACCACCGGCTCGGGATAGGTACGAGCAGTACTTC.

In this sample, this clone turned up a few times. The V gene is TRBV6-5, the J gene TRBJ1-2, with unresolved D. The CDR3 is 15 amino acids. CDR1 MNHEY and CDR2 SVGAGI come from the germline V gene. V was pared by 2 bases and J by 8 bases, with 18 bases between. CDR3 bases: TGTGCCAGCAGTTACACAAGACTGACATCCTCAGGCTACACCTTC. As protein: CASSYTRLTSSGYTF.

The rearrangement uses TRBV6-5 and TRBJ2-7; a possible D gene is TRBD1 (5 bases). This CDR3 region has 12 residues. V was trimmed by 4 bases and J by 3 bases, leaving 7 bases between them. CDR1 and CDR2 (germline): MNHEY, SVGAGI. The CDR3 DNA is TGTGCCAGCAGTTTCCAGGGCTACGAGCAGTACTTC. It encodes CASSFQGYEQYF.

A few counts support this clone. V gene TRBV7-9 combines with J gene TRBJ1-3; D is possibly TRBD1 (5 bases). Per the germline V gene, CDR1 is SEHNR and CDR2 is FQNEAQ (reference sequence). Between the trimmed V and J ends, which lost 0 bases and 16 bases, there was a span of 16 bases. The CDR3 is made up of 13 amino acids. The CDR3 DNA is TGTGCCAGCAGCTTAGCAGGGGCCGCGACCTTCTATTTT. Its protein is CASSLAGAATFYF.

This clone has a handful of counts. The rearrangement joins TRBV5-1 to TRBJ1-6; D is uncertain. This CDR3 region has 15 residues. V gave up 2 bases and J gave up 9 bases, with 15 bases separating them. Germline-derived CDR1 and CDR2 are SGHRS and YFSETQ. CDR3 residues: CASSFGVSGFSPLHF. The CDR3 nucleotides are TGCGCCAGCAGCTTCGGGGTCTCGGGGTTTTCACCCCTCCACTTT.

This clone was seen a single time. The chain couples TRBV7-6 to TRBJ1-2, with D perhaps matching TRBD1 (6 bases). V was trimmed by 5 bases and J by 8 bases, leaving 15 bases between them. This CDR3 has 13 residues. Germline V gives CDR1 SGHVS, CDR2 FNYEAQ. The CDR3 sequence is CASSPGGAKGYTF. The CDR3 nucleotides are TGTGCCAGCAGCCCGGGGGGGGCAAAAGGCTACACCTTC. The whole variable domain, filled in from reference TRBV7-6 and TRBJ1-2, reads GAGVSQSPRYKVTKRGQDVALRCDPISGHVSLYWYRQALGQGPEFLTYFNYEAQQDKSGLPNDRFSAERPEGSISTLTIQRTEQRDSAMYRCASSPGGAKGYTFGSGTRLTVV.

The chain uses TRBV28 and TRBJ1-3; tentatively, D is TRBD1 (5 bases). Trimming removed 4 bases at V and 3 bases at J, with 22 bases between. The germline CDR1 and CDR2 sequences are MDHEN and SYDVKM. The CDR3 covers 18 residues. CDR3 region: CASSSPGEGLPFGNTIYF. CDR3 nucleotide sequence: TGTGCCAGCAGTTCCCCGGGTGAGGGGCTCCCCTTTGGAAACACCATATATTTT.

The gene calls are TRBV11-2 and TRBJ1-4; 8 bases are shared with TRBD1. V was pared by 3 bases and J by 13 bases, with 10 bases of the junction left unmatched. The germline V gene has CDR1 SGHAT and CDR2 FQNNGV. The CDR3 runs 14 residues. CDR3 amino acids: CASSFEDRDLGLFF. In nucleotides, the CDR3 is TGTGCCAGCAGCTTTGAGGACAGGGACCTTGGACTGTTTTTT.

The rearrangement joins TRBV4-1 to TRBJ1-5; D perhaps matches TRBD1 (6 bases). Germline V lookup: CDR1 MGHRA, CDR2 YSYEKL. Between the trimmed V and J ends, which lost 2 bases and 7 bases, there was a span of 15 bases. This CDR3 region has 15 residues. The CDR3, as DNA: TGCGCCAGCAGCCAACAATGGGGGCGCCTACAGCCCCAGCATTTT. Protein: CASSQQWGRLQPQHF.

The chain employs TRBV6-6 and TRBJ1-1, with 7 positions matching TRBD1. CDR3 length equals 14 residues. J lost 2 bases, V lost 2 bases, and 2 bases had no gene match. The germline V gene encodes CDR1 MNHNY and CDR2 SVGAGI (reference sequence). CDR3 loop: CASSYGQVNTEAFF. The CDR3 nucleotides read TGTGCCAGCAGTTACGGACAGGTAAACACTGAAGCTTTCTTT.

The chain employs TRBV4-1 and TRBJ2-7, with a tentative D call TRBD1 (5 bases). The CDR3 spans 14 residues. V lost 3 bases to trimming and J lost 0 bases, with 9 bases between them. The V gene's germline CDR1 is MGHRA and CDR2 YSYEKL. As DNA, the CDR3 is TGCGCCAGCAGCCAGTTAGGGGCCTCCTACGAGCAGTACTTC. Protein sequence: CASSQLGASYEQYF.

This clone was counted between two and nine times. CDR3 bases: TGTGCCAGCTCACCGCGGGACACCGAGGCGTATCAGCCCCAGCATTTT. The encoded protein is CASSPRDTEAYQPQHF. The rearrangement joins TRBV18 to TRBJ1-5; D possibly corresponds to TRBD1 (6 bases). Germline lookup yields CDR1 KGHSH and CDR2 LQKENI. The germline V and J ends were trimmed by 3 bases and 5 bases, with 17 bases remaining between them. This CDR3 is built from 16 residues. Combining the CDR3 with reference TRBV18 and TRBJ1-5 gives the whole variable domain NAGVMQNPRHLVRRRGQEARLRCSPMKGHSHVYWYRQLPEEGLKFMVYLQKENIIDESGMPKERFSAEFPKEGPSILRIQQVVRGDSAAYFCASSPRDTEAYQPQHFGDGTRLSIL.

This chain joins TRBV2 and TRBJ2-1; 8 positions match TRBD2. The CDR3 spans 16 residues. Germline assignment: CDR1 SNHLY and CDR2 FYNNEI. V lost 7 bases to trimming and J lost 2 bases; unmatched junction nucleotides: 10. CDR3 nucleotides: TGTGCCAGCACGGCGGGAGGCCAATTCACCTACAATGAGCAGTTCTTC. It specifies CASTAGGQFTYNEQFF.

The chain is built from TRBV6-4 and TRBJ2-1; 9 bases map to TRBD2. This CDR3 is built from 15 residues. Germline V lookup: CDR1 MRHNA, CDR2 SNTAGT. Trimming took 8 bases from V and 2 from J; bases not matched to a gene: 7. CDR3 DNA sequence: TGTGCCAGCCAGCTAGCGGGGCCCACCTACAATGAGCAGTTCTTC. Residues: CASQLAGPTYNEQFF.

The chain couples TRBV9 to TRBJ2-1, with TRBD2 identical over 11 bases. The CDR3 loop spans 17 amino acids. V lost 4 bases and J lost 2; bases outside the gene matches: 8. Germline V gene sequence: CDR1 SGDLS, CDR2 YYNGEE. CDR3 sequence reads: CASSPRTSGRAYNEQFF. CDR3 sequence (DNA): TGTGCCAGCAGCCCCCGAACTAGCGGGAGAGCCTACAATGAGCAGTTCTTC.

The chain employs TRBV4-2 and TRBJ2-7, with unresolved D. This CDR3 spans 11 amino acids. The V gene lost 0 bases and the J gene lost 5 bases, with 2 bases spanning the gap. Germline lookup yields CDR1 LGHNA and CDR2 YNFKEQ. In DNA form, the CDR3 reads TGTGCCAGCAGCCAAGATCACGAGCAGTACTTC. It specifies CASSQDHEQYF.

The CDR3 loop is CASSPQGDQAKNIQYF. The CDR3, as DNA: TGTGCCAGCTCACCCCAGGGGGATCAAGCCAAAAACATTCAGTACTTC. The V and J genes are TRBV18 and TRBJ2-4; 7 bases are shared with TRBD1. The CDR3 contains 16 residues. Germline values: CDR1 KGHSH, CDR2 LQKENI. J was trimmed by 0 bases and V by 3 bases; bases with no gene match: 5.

The chain joins TRBV4-1 to TRBJ2-1, with D unresolved. The CDR3 covers 11 residues. Germline CDR1 is MGHRA and CDR2 is YSYEKL. Trimming took off 3 bases at V and 9 bases at J, with 6 bases between the two ends. CDR3 protein: CASSHRREQFF. For the CDR3, the DNA is TGCGCCAGCAGCCATCGACGTGAGCAGTTCTTC.